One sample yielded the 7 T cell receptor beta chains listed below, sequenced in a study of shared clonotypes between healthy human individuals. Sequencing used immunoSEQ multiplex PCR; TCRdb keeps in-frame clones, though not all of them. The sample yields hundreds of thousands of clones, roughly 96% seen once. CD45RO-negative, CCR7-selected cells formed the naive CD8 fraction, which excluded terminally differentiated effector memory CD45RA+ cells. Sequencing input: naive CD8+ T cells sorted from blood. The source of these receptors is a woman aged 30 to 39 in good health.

The CDR3 DNA is TGTGCCTGGAGGCTCGCGATGGGACTCAAAGCTAACTATGGCTACACCTTC. This codes for CAWRLAMGLKANYGYTF. The chain joins TRBV30 to TRBJ1-2, with D possibly matching TRBD1 (5 bases). Trimming took 3 bases from V and 0 from J, leaving 20 bases between them. The CDR3 totals 17 residues. Germline lookup yields CDR1 GTSNPN and CDR2 SVGIG (reference sequence). Filled out from reference TRBV30 and TRBJ1-2, the complete variable domain reads SQTIHQWPATLVQPVGSPLSLECTVEGTSNPNLYWYRQAAGRGLQLLFYSVGIGQISSEVPQNLSASRPQDRQFILSSKKLLLSDSGFYLCAWRLAMGLKANYGYTFGSGTRLTVV.

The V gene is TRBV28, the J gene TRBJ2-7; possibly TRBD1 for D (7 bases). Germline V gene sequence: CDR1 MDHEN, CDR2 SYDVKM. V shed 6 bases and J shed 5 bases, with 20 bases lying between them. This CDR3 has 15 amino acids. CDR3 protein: CASRGDRDFPHEQYF. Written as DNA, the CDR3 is TGTGCCAGCAGAGGTGACAGGGACTTTCCCCACGAGCAGTACTTC.

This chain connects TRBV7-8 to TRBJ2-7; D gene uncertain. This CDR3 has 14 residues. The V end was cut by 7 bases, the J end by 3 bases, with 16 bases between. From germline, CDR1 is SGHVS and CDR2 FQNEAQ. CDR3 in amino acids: CASTPQGSSYEQYF. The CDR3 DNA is TGTGCCAGCACCCCCCAAGGCTCGAGCTACGAGCAGTACTTC.

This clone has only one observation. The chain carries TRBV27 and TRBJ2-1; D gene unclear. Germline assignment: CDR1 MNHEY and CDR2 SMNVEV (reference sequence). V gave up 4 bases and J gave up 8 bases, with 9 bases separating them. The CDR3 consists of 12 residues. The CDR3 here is CASSSLVYEQFF. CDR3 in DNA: TGTGCCAGCAGTTCCTTAGTCTATGAGCAGTTCTTC.

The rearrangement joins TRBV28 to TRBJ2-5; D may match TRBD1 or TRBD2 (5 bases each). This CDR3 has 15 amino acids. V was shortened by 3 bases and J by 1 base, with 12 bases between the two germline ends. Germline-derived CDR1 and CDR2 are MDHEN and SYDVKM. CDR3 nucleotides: TGTGCCAGCAGTTTTTCGGCCGGGGCCCAAGAGACCCAGTACTTC. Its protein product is CASSFSAGAQETQYF.

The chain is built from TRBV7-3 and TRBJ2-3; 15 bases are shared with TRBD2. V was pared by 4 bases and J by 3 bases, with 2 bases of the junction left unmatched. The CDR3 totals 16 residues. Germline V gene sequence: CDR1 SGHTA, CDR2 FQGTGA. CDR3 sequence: CASSSGTSGRTDTQYF. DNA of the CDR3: TGTGCCAGCAGCTCGGGGACTAGCGGGAGGACAGATACGCAGTATTTT.

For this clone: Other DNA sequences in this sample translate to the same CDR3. The CDR3 spells CASSPGTGGYEQYF. The CDR3 nucleotides are TGTGCCAGCAGCCCCGGGACAGGTGGGTACGAGCAGTACTTC. This chain links TRBV5-6 with TRBJ2-7; 8 positions match TRBD1. This CDR3 is 14 amino acids long. V shed 4 bases, J shed 4 bases, and the junction held 7 bases outside the gene matches. Germline CDR1 SGHDT, CDR2 YYEEEE.